Described below is a single TCR beta chain sequence and its context. Antigen unknown. Since all of the isolated RNA was reverse transcribed, expressed TCRB transcripts were what got sequenced. The method was immunoSEQ multiplex PCR; TCRdb's version includes in-frame clones alone and lacks a portion of them. The data show 300,000 to 450,000 clones, around a fifth seen once. The sample belongs to a study of beta chain features in type 1 diabetes. The V gene lost 5 bases and the J gene lost 3 bases, with 23 bases spanning the gap. CDR3 length: 18 residues. Germline V CDR1 and CDR2: SGHTA, FQGNSA. Regarding the study as a whole: HLA effects on TCRB rearrangement stayed unresolved here. Type 1 diabetes patients had moderately but significantly shorter TCRB CDR3s in all four CD4+ subsets.

CD45RO/CCR7/CD25/CD127/CD95/CD27 separated CD4+ naive, central memory, regulatory and stem cell-like memory cells by sorting. This chain joins TRBV7-2 and TRBJ2-4, with D maybe TRBD2 (5 bases). The sample consisted of naive CD4+ T cells from blood. This TCR was recovered from a woman between 18 and 29 years old in good health. The CDR3 loop is CASSLPEGLARDKNIQYF. The DNA for the CDR3 is TGTGCCAGCAGCCTCCCCGAAGGATTGGCGAGGGACAAAAACATTCAGTACTTC.